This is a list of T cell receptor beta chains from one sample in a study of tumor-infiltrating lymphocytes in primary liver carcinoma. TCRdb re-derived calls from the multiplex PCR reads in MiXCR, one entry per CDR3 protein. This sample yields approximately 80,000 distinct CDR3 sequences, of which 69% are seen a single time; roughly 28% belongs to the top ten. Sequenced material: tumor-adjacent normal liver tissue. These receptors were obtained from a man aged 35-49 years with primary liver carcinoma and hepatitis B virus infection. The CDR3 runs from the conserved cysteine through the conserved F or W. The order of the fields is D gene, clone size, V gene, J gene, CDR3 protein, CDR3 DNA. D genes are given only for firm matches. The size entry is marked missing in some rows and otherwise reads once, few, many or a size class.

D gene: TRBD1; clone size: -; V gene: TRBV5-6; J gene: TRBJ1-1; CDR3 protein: CGISARQGRTEAFF; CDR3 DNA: TGTGGCATCAGCGCACGACAGGGGCGGACCGAAGCTTTCTTT
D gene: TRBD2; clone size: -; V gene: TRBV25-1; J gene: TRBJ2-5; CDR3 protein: CASRSTSGSPRETQYF; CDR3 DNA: TGTGCCAGCAGATCGACTAGCGGGAGCCCTCGAGAGACCCAGTACTTC
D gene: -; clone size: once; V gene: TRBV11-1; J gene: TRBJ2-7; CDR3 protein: CASSPAGPTIYEQYF; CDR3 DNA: TGTGCAAGCAGCCCGGCGGGACCCACTATCTACGAGCAGTACTTC
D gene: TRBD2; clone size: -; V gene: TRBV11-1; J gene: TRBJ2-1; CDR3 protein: CVSSLARTGGREQFF; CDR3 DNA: TGTGTCAGCAGCTTAGCGAGGACGGGAGGAAGGGAGCAGTTCTTT
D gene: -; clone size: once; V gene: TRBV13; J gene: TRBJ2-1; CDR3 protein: CASSSLVATSYNEQFF; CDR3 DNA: TGCGCCAGCAGCTCCTTAGTGGCCACCTCCTACAATGAGCAGTTCTTC
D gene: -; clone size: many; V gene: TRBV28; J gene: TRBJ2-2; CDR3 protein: CASTRGQNTGELFF; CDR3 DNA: TGTGCCAGCACCCGGGGTCAGAACACCGGGGAGCTGTTTTTT
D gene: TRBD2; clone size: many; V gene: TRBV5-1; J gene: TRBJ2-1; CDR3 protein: CASSAGLAGGNEQFF; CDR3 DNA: TGCGCCAGCAGCGCTGGACTAGCGGGAGGAAATGAGCAGTTCTTC
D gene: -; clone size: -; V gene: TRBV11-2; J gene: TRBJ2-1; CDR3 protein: CASSHGSPNDQFF; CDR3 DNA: TGTGCCAGCAGCCACGGGTCCCCGAATGATCAGTTCTTT
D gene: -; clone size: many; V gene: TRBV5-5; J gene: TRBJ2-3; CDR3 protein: CASSLGTYTDTQYF; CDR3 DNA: TGTGCCAGCAGCTTGGGGACTTACACAGATACGCAGTATTTT
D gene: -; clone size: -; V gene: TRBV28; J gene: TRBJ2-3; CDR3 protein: CASIPRVVGVGTDTQYF; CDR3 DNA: TGTGCCAGCATTCCTCGGGTAGTGGGAGTGGGCACAGATACACAGTATTTT
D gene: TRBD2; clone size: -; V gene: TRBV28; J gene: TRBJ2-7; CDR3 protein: CASGLTRLAGGQHEQYF; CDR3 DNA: TGTGCCAGCGGTTTAACCCGACTAGCGGGAGGGCAACACGAGCAGTACTTC
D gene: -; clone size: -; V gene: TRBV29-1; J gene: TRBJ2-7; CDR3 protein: CSVFSNSYVQYF; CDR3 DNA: TGCAGCGTATTCAGCAACTCCTACGTGCAATACTTC
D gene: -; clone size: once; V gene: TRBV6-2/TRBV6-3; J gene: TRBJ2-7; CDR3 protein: CASSEEWTPVEQYF; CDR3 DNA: TGTGCCAGCAGTGAGGAATGGACTCCGGTCGAGCAGTACTTC
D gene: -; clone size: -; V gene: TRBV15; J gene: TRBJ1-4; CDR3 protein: CATTRTGFIEKLFF; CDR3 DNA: TGTGCCACCACCAGGACTGGCTTTATCGAAAAACTGTTTTTT
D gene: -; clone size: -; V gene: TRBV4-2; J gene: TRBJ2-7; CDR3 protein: CASSQDEGTYEQYF; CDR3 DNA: TGTGCCAGCAGCCAAGACGAAGGGACCTACGAGCAGTACTTC
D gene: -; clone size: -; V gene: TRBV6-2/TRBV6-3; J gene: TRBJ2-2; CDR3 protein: CASRTRAAGELFF; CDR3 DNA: TGTGCCAGCAGGACAAGGGCCGCCGGGGAACTGTTTTTT
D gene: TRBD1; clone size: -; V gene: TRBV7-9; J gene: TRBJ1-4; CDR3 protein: CTSSPGQGNEKLFF; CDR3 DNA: TGTACCAGCAGCCCGGGACAGGGTAATGAAAAACTGTTTTTT
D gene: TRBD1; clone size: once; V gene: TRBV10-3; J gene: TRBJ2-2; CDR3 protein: CAIESETGVNTGELFF; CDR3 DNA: TGTGCCATTGAATCCGAGACAGGGGTAAACACCGGGGAGCTGTTTTTT
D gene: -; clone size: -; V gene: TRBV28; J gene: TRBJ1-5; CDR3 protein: CASSTTRGAGQPQHF; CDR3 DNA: TGTGCCAGCAGCACCACAAGGGGCGCAGGGCAGCCCCAGCATTTT
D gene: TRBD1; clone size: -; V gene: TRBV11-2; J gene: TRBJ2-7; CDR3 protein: CANSLHRRQGAYERYF; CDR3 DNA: TGTGCCAACAGCTTACATCGCAGACAGGGGGCCTACGAGCGGTACTTC
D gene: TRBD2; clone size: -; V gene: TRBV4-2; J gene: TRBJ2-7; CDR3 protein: CASSQAASGVSYEQCF; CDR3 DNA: TGTGCCAGCAGCCAAGCGGCTAGCGGGGTCTCCTACGAACAGTGCTTC
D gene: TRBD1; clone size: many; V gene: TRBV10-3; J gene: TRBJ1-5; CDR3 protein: CATTGTDQAPQHF; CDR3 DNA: TGTGCCACGACCGGGACAGACCAGGCGCCCCAGCATTTT
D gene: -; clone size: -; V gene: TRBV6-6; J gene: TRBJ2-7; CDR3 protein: CASGYSEQTFYEQYF; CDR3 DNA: TGTGCCAGCGGTTACTCGGAACAGACGTTCTACGAGCAGTACTTC
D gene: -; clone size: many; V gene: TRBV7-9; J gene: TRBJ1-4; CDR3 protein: CASSSGDEKLFF; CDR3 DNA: TGTGCCAGCAGCTCGGGGGATGAAAAACTGTTTTTT